This TCR beta chain stems from a study of blood T cell repertoires in COVID-19. V shed 5 bases, J shed 3 bases, and the junction held 3 bases outside the gene matches. Germline CDR1 SGHVS, CDR2 FQNEAQ. This CDR3 spans 13 amino acids. Here immunoSEQ multiplex PCR was the method, and the copy in TCRdb shows in-frame clones only, minus some. Among about 330,000 clones listed, 75% to 90% were seen once. The J gene is TRBJ2-7, the V gene TRBV7-8, with 8 nucleotides matching TRBD1. The receptor comes from a young man who had recovered from COVID-19. What was sequenced was PBMCs or T cells enriched from blood (not recorded which). This chain's CDR3 is CASSRTGSYEQYF. The CDR3 nucleotides are TGTGCCAGCAGCCGGACAGGGAGCTACGAGCAGTACTTC.